The clone carrying this T cell receptor beta chain is termed medium-sized. This sample stems from a study of esophageal squamous cell carcinoma under preoperative chemotherapy. The time point here: before preoperative PTX-NDP chemotherapy. This CDR3 spans 15 amino acids. From germline, CDR1 is MNHEY and CDR2 SVGAGI. One entry per CDR3 protein, called by TCRdb with MiXCR from the PCR reads. The data hold over 10,000 distinct CDR3 sequences, with roughly half observed a single time. The rearrangement joins TRBV6-5 to TRBJ2-1; TRBD1 might be the D (6 bases). The better agreement between TRBJ2-7 and the DNA end casts doubt on the J call. The source is a human donor with esophageal squamous cell carcinoma. The donor label of this sample is uncertain. The sample was taken from a patient given preoperative chemotherapy. The CDR3 DNA follows: TGTGCCAGCAGGCTCAACTGGGACATTAGAAATGAGCAGTACTTC. Amino acids: CASRLNWDIRNEQYF.